This T cell receptor (beta chain) stems from a study of T cell clones after liver transplantation. Looking at the study overall: Three of the eight recipients were HCV-positive; the rest had non-autoimmune, non-viral transplant indications.

Using immunoSEQ multiplex PCR, the repertoire was profiled, and TCRdb retains in-frame clones only, with some absent. Of 70,000 or so clones listed, roughly 90% are singletons. Thawed unstimulated PBMCs were FACS-sorted by CD3, CD4 and CD8 into two populations. This clone occurred a few times. CDR3 length: 14 residues. V gave up 1 base and J gave up 4 bases, with 10 bases separating them. The V gene's germline CDR1 is SGHDN and CDR2 FVKESK. This receptor was identified in a human donor who received a liver transplant. The material sequenced was CD4+ T cells from blood, taken before liver transplant. V gene TRBV14 combines with J gene TRBJ1-1; perhaps TRBD1 as D (6 bases). The CDR3 reads CASSQVGGGTEAFF. The CDR3 nucleotides read TGTGCCAGCAGCCAAGTGGGAGGGGGCACTGAAGCTTTCTTT.